This T cell receptor beta chain was retrieved from a study of shared clonotypes between healthy human individuals. Study results and caveats: Owing to a small donor count, the genetic and exposure-history diversity represented was limited.

This CDR3 region has 16 residues. V lost 5 bases and J 5 bases, leaving 19 bases between the germline ends. Germline V gene sequence: CDR1 MDHEN, CDR2 SYDVKM. Subsets obtained from CD4+ cells comprised CD45RA+ naive and CD45RA-negative memory cells. Original handling: ImmunoSEQ gave junction-only sequences without quality scores, so filtering differed. Clones were read by immunoSEQ multiplex PCR, and TCRdb kept only the in-frame ones, dropping some. The V and J calls and the clone size are those of that table, but D and trimming were determined from the DNA. The repertoire holds 730,000 or so clones, with more than 70% as singletons. This clone was recorded once. The antigen is not known.

The V and J genes are TRBV28 and TRBJ2-1; maybe TRBD2 (5 bases). This clonotype was obtained from a woman under 40 in good health. Sequences were obtained from memory CD4+ T cells sorted from blood. Noted subset: CD45RA-negative fraction. This CDR3 is CASSPPLGSPNNEQFF. CDR3 in DNA: TGTGCCAGCAGTCCACCGTTGGGGAGCCCCAACAATGAGCAGTTCTTC.